This is a list of T cell receptor beta chains from one sample in a study of cytomegalovirus exposure and HLA in healthy donors. Using immunoSEQ multiplex PCR, the repertoire was profiled, and TCRdb retains in-frame clones only, with some absent. The table records about 130,000 clones, 80% to 85% of them present only once. Sample: PBMCs. The receptors stem from a boy younger than 18 in good health and CMV-seronegative. Each CDR3 is given with its conserved first and last residue. D genes are given only for firm matches. Some rows mark clone size as missing; the rest say once, few, many or name a class of expanded clone.

size: NA; V: TRBV7-6; J: TRBJ2-1; length: 15; D: TRBD1; DNA: TGTGCCAGCAGCTTAGGGACAGGGGGGATCAATGAGCAGTTCTTC; CDR3: CASSLGTGGINEQFF
size: NA; V: TRBV29-1; J: TRBJ2-7; length: 15; D: TRBD2; DNA: TGCAGCGTTGAGGCCCCGGGACTAGCCAGGGTCGAGCAGTACTTC; CDR3: CSVEAPGLARVEQYF
size: NA; V: TRBV5-6; J: TRBJ2-1; length: 15; D: TRBD1; DNA: TGTGCCAGCAGCTGGGGGACAGGGAGTAACAATGAGCAGTTCTTC; CDR3: CASSWGTGSNNEQFF
size: NA; V: TRBV11-3; J: TRBJ2-1; length: 15; D: TRBD2; DNA: TGTGCCAGCAGCGGCGGGACTAGCGGGTATAATGAGCAGTTCTTC; CDR3: CASSGGTSGYNEQFF
size: NA; V: TRBV6-1; J: TRBJ1-6; length: 14; D: TRBD1; DNA: TGTGCCAGCAGTTCCGGGACAGGGAATTCACCCCTCCACTTT; CDR3: CASSSGTGNSPLHF
size: NA; V: TRBV7-2; J: TRBJ2-3; length: 13; D: NA; DNA: TGTGCCAGCAGCCTGGCTGGCCCAGATACGCAGTATTTT; CDR3: CASSLAGPDTQYF
size: NA; V: TRBV7-8; J: TRBJ2-7; length: 15; D: NA; DNA: TGTGCCAGCAGCCTCGGTGGGCAGGCCTTTTACGAGCAGTACTTC; CDR3: CASSLGGQAFYEQYF
size: NA; V: TRBV19; J: TRBJ1-3; length: 14; D: TRBD1; DNA: TGTGCCAGTAGACCGACAGGGACGGGAAACACCATATATTTT; CDR3: CASRPTGTGNTIYF
size: NA; V: TRBV4-2; J: TRBJ2-7; length: 17; D: TRBD2; DNA: TGTGCCAGCAGCCCTGACAGACTAGCGGGGGGATACTACGAGCAGTACTTC; CDR3: CASSPDRLAGGYYEQYF
size: few; V: TRBV7-9; J: TRBJ1-2; length: 14; D: NA; DNA: TGTGCCAGCAGCTTAGAGGCAGGGATTTATGGCTACACCTTC; CDR3: CASSLEAGIYGYTF
size: NA; V: TRBV5-1; J: TRBJ2-5; length: 14; D: NA; DNA: TGCGCCAGCAGCTTGGGAGGATTTCAAGAGACCCAGTACTTC; CDR3: CASSLGGFQETQYF
size: few; V: TRBV6-6; J: TRBJ2-5; length: 14; D: TRBD1; DNA: TGTGCCAGCAGTTACCCCGACAGGGGAGAGACCCAGTACTTC; CDR3: CASSYPDRGETQYF
size: NA; V: TRBV4-3; J: TRBJ2-3; length: 13; D: NA; DNA: TGCGCCAGCAGCCAAGATCGTTCCGATACGCAGTATTTT; CDR3: CASSQDRSDTQYF
size: NA; V: TRBV10-3; J: TRBJ1-5; length: 12; D: NA; DNA: TGTGCCATCAGTGAAGCGGGCCAGCCCCAGCATTTT; CDR3: CAISEAGQPQHF
size: NA; V: TRBV4-3; J: TRBJ2-1; length: 15; D: TRBD2; DNA: TGCGCCAGCAGTCCGACTAGCGGGAGAGGGAATGAGCAGTTCTTC; CDR3: CASSPTSGRGNEQFF
size: NA; V: TRBV6-6; J: TRBJ2-5; length: 12; D: NA; DNA: TGTGCCAGCAGGACTTGGGGGGTGACCCAGTACTTC; CDR3: CASRTWGVTQYF